This T cell receptor (beta chain) was profiled in a study of T cells after posttransplantation cyclophosphamide. Study-wide results and caveats: Recipient CMV seropositivity and CMV reactivation strongly tracked TRB clonality. TRB overlap between skin or GI tissue T cells and blood was limited. Donor CD8+ memory clones often dominated recipient blood repertoires at later times.

Cyclophosphamide on days +3 and +4 followed busulfan-fludarabine conditioning and a marrow graft. About this clone: What it recognizes is unknown.

The data were produced by immunoSEQ multiplex PCR, yet TCRdb's version contains in-frame clones alone and is incomplete. This table has about 19,000 clones, about nine tenths appearing once. This sample comprised PBMCs, obtained after allogeneic stem cell transplant with posttransplant cyclophosphamide. The sequence was obtained from a female patient in her forties or fifties who received an allogeneic stem cell transplant from a related donor, was CMV-positive, and had no GVHD. The T cells may come from the graft donor.

The CDR3 reads CASSLAGLAGGRNEQFF. DNA of the CDR3: TGTGCCAGCAGCTTAGCGGGACTAGCGGGAGGTCGAAATGAGCAGTTCTTC. The V call is TRBV7-8, the J call TRBJ2-1, with 15 bases matching TRBD2. CDR1 SGHVS and CDR2 FQNEAQ come from the germline V gene. J was trimmed by 7 bases and V by 0 bases; bases with no gene match: 4. CDR3 length: 17 residues.